This is a list of T cell receptor beta chains from one sample in a study of blood T cell repertoires in COVID-19. The data were produced by immunoSEQ multiplex PCR, yet TCRdb's version contains in-frame clones alone and is incomplete. The data contain roughly 250,000 clones, roughly 90% of them singletons. The sample comprised peripheral blood. The receptors come from a man aged 25 to 45 with acute or convalescent COVID-19. CDR3s include the opening cysteine and the closing phenylalanine or tryptophan. Each record gives: clone size, J gene, V gene, D gene, CDR3 DNA, CDR3 protein. D genes are given only for firm matches. Not all rows give a size; the values are once, few, many and, for expanded clones, a class.

clone size: -
J gene: TRBJ2-3
V gene: TRBV3-1/TRBV3-2
D gene: -
CDR3 DNA: TGTGCCAGCAGCCAATGGGAGGCTTCGGCAGATACGCAGTATTTT
CDR3 protein: CASSQWEASADTQYF

clone size: -
J gene: TRBJ1-5
V gene: TRBV6-7
D gene: -
CDR3 DNA: TGTGCCAGCAGTTACCCCACGTCGCCGCTCGGGAGGGGCAATCAGCCCCAGCATTTT
CDR3 protein: CASSYPTSPLGRGNQPQHF

clone size: -
J gene: TRBJ1-1
V gene: TRBV5-6
D gene: TRBD1
CDR3 DNA: TGTGCCAGCAGCATGGACAGGGGTGAAGCTTTCTTT
CDR3 protein: CASSMDRGEAFF

clone size: once
J gene: TRBJ2-5
V gene: TRBV18
D gene: TRBD2
CDR3 DNA: TGTGCCAGCTCGGGAGGGGTCCAAGAGACCCAGTACTTC
CDR3 protein: CASSGGVQETQYF

clone size: -
J gene: TRBJ2-1
V gene: TRBV5-1
D gene: TRBD2
CDR3 DNA: TGCGCCAGCGGACAACTAGCGGGAGGGGACAATGAGCAGTTCTTC
CDR3 protein: CASGQLAGGDNEQFF

clone size: few
J gene: TRBJ1-1
V gene: TRBV6-2/TRBV6-3
D gene: -
CDR3 DNA: TGTGCCAGCAGTTACCTGGGACACAACACTGAAGCTTTCTTT
CDR3 protein: CASSYLGHNTEAFF

clone size: -
J gene: TRBJ2-3
V gene: TRBV5-4
D gene: TRBD1
CDR3 DNA: TGTGCCAGCAGCTGGACAGGGGGCAGAGATACGCAGTATTTT
CDR3 protein: CASSWTGGRDTQYF

clone size: -
J gene: TRBJ1-1
V gene: TRBV6-5
D gene: TRBD1
CDR3 DNA: TGTGCCAGCAGTCACAGGGGGCAGGTGAACACTGAAGCTTTCTTT
CDR3 protein: CASSHRGQVNTEAFF

clone size: -
J gene: TRBJ1-3
V gene: TRBV28
D gene: -
CDR3 DNA: TGTGCCAGCAGTCCCCAGGGGACGTCCGGAAACACCATATATTTT
CDR3 protein: CASSPQGTSGNTIYF

clone size: -
J gene: TRBJ1-2
V gene: TRBV2
D gene: -
CDR3 DNA: TGTGCCAGCAGTGACAGGAACTATGGCTACACCTTC
CDR3 protein: CASSDRNYGYTF

clone size: -
J gene: TRBJ2-2
V gene: TRBV9
D gene: TRBD2
CDR3 DNA: TGTGCCAGCAGCGTAGGGCGGGAGGGAACCGGGGAGCTGTTTTTT
CDR3 protein: CASSVGREGTGELFF

clone size: -
J gene: TRBJ1-2
V gene: TRBV6-6
D gene: TRBD1
CDR3 DNA: TGTGCCAGCAGTTTAGGACAGGGGGTCTATGGCTACACCTTC
CDR3 protein: CASSLGQGVYGYTF

clone size: -
J gene: TRBJ1-1
V gene: TRBV27
D gene: -
CDR3 DNA: TGTGCCAGCAGTTTGGGGGGGCGAGGTACTGAAGCTTTCTTT
CDR3 protein: CASSLGGRGTEAFF

clone size: once
J gene: TRBJ2-3
V gene: TRBV5-1
D gene: -
CDR3 DNA: TGCGCCAGCAGCCCCTTGGGGGGTTGGGGCACAGATACGCAGTATTTT
CDR3 protein: CASSPLGGWGTDTQYF